This T cell receptor beta chain was documented in a study of cytomegalovirus exposure and HLA in healthy donors. The CDR3 sequence is 19 residues long. Germline values: CDR1 SGHNT, CDR2 YENEEA. J was trimmed by 3 bases and V by 1 base; bases with no gene match: 11. Sequencing used immunoSEQ multiplex PCR; TCRdb keeps in-frame clones, though not all of them. The sample records tens of thousands of clones, around 97% being singletons. This rearrangement joins TRBV11-3 to TRBJ2-2, with 10 bases identical to TRBD2. The sequenced sample was PBMCs. The source is a woman younger than 35 in good health and CMV-seropositive. The chain's CDR3 is CASSLAILIAGGYTGELFF. The CDR3 DNA is TGTGCCAGCAGCTTAGCGATCCTTATAGCGGGGGGTTACACCGGGGAGCTGTTTTTT.